A single sample gave rise to the 13 T cell receptor beta chains below, sequenced in a study of shared clonotypes between healthy human individuals. Naive CD8 cells, CD45RO-negative and positively selected for CCR7, excluded terminally differentiated effector memory CD45RA+ cells. Profiled with immunoSEQ multiplex PCR; TCRdb holds only in-frame clones, not every one. Of 550,000 to 650,000 clones listed, about 96% are singletons. Sequenced sample: naive CD8+ T cells sorted from blood. All receptors come from a woman in her thirties in good health.

V and J are TRBV19 and TRBJ2-6; D unclear. Trimming pared 0 bases from V and 2 bases from J, leaving 2 bases between. Germline loops: CDR1 LNHDA, CDR2 SQIVND (reference sequence). There are 14 residues in the CDR3. Here the CDR3 reads CASSIDAGANVLTF. The CDR3 nucleotides read TGTGCCAGTAGTATAGACGCTGGGGCCAACGTCCTGACTTTC.

V usage is TRBV5-6 and J usage is TRBJ1-1, with 7 bases aligning to TRBD1. Germline trimming cut 0 bases from V and 2 bases from J; bases unmatched to any gene: 4. Germline V gene sequence: CDR1 SGHDT, CDR2 YYEEEE. CDR3 length: 15 amino acids. In DNA, the CDR3 is TGTGCCAGCAGCTTGGGAGGGGGCCTAAACACTGAAGCTTTCTTT. It encodes CASSLGGGLNTEAFF. Based on the CDR3 plus reference TRBV5-6 and TRBJ1-1, the full variable domain is DAGVTQSPTHLIKTRGQQVTLRCSPKSGHDTVSWYQQALGQGPQFIFQYYEEEERQRGNFPDRFSGHQFPNYSSELNVNALLLGDSALYLCASSLGGGLNTEAFFGQGTRLTVV.

The chain recombines TRBV7-9 with TRBJ2-2; D not certain. V lost 5 bases, J lost 0 bases, and 7 bases lay in between. The CDR3 is 14 amino acids. CDR1 and CDR2 from the germline V gene are SEHNR and FQNEAQ (reference sequence). Here the CDR3 DNA reads TGTGCCAGCAGCCGTGAGTCGAACACCGGGGAGCTGTTTTTT. The encoded protein is CASSRESNTGELFF.

This chain links TRBV5-6 with TRBJ2-7, with a tentative D call TRBD1 (5 bases). Germline loops: CDR1 SGHDT, CDR2 YYEEEE. The CDR3 consists of 15 residues. Trimming pared 0 bases from V and 5 bases from J, leaving 15 bases between. CDR3 sequence: CASSLESGNYDEQYF. CDR3 bases: TGTGCCAGCAGCTTGGAGTCAGGGAATTACGACGAGCAGTACTTC.

The chain joins TRBV5-1 to TRBJ2-7; 8 bases are a match to TRBD2. In germline, CDR1 is SGHRS, CDR2 YFSETQ. The CDR3 extends over 18 amino acids. The junction had 14 bases not matched to a gene; V was cut back by 3 bases and J by 0 bases. CDR3 in DNA: TGCGCCAGCAGCTATACGACTAGCGTGGGGAGTAGCTCCTACGAGCAGTACTTC. Translating gives CASSYTTSVGSSSYEQYF.

The rearrangement links TRBV5-1 to TRBJ2-7, with D possibly being TRBD1 (5 bases). In germline, CDR1 is SGHRS, CDR2 YFSETQ. CDR3 length equals 16 residues. Trimming removed 0 bases at V and 2 bases at J, with 15 bases between. CDR3 bases: TGCGCCAGCAGCTTGGCCCCCAGGCAGGGTCCCTACGAGCAGTACTTC. Amino acid sequence: CASSLAPRQGPYEQYF. Complete variable domain (other parts from reference TRBV5-1 and TRBJ2-7): KAGVTQTPRYLIKTRGQQVTLSCSPISGHRSVSWYQQTPGQGLQFLFEYFSETQRNKGNFPGRFSGRQFSNSRSEMNVSTLELGDSALYLCASSLAPRQGPYEQYFGPGTRLTVT.

This clone appeared once. The V gene is TRBV6-6, the J gene TRBJ2-1, with TRBD1 matching over 7 bases. CDR1 and CDR2 (germline): MNHNY, SVGAGI (reference sequence). This CDR3 comprises 15 residues. Germline trimming cut 5 bases from V and 1 base from J; bases unmatched to any gene: 5. This chain's CDR3 is CASSRDRASYNEQFF. CDR3 in DNA: TGTGCCAGCAGTCGGGACAGAGCGTCCTACAATGAGCAGTTCTTC.

The CDR3: CASSAQKGQGATASEYF. For the CDR3, the DNA is TGTGCCAGCAGCGCACAGAAGGGACAGGGGGCGACGGCCTCCGAGTATTTT. V usage is TRBV7-9 and J usage is TRBJ2-3, with 12 bases fitting TRBD1. Germline-derived CDR1 and CDR2 are SEHNR and FQNEAQ (reference sequence). V lost 5 bases and J lost 13; bases outside the gene matches: 19. This CDR3 is built from 17 residues.

The gene calls are TRBV27 and TRBJ2-7; the match to TRBD2 covers 7 bases. Looked up from germline, CDR1 is MNHEY and CDR2 is SMNVEV (reference sequence). This CDR3 is 15 amino acids long. Losses at the gene ends were 6 bases for V and 5 bases for J; bases not matched to a gene: 13. In DNA form, the CDR3 reads TGTGCCAGCAGCCCGAACTCTAGCGGCCGTCACGAGCAGTACTTC. Translated: CASSPNSSGRHEQYF.

V usage is TRBV5-4 and J usage is TRBJ2-7; D is tentatively TRBD1 or TRBD2 (5 bases each). This CDR3 region has 12 residues. V shed 4 bases and J shed 3 bases, with 8 bases lying between them. Germline V lookup: CDR1 SGHNT, CDR2 YYREEE (reference sequence). The CDR3 reads CASSGDGYEQYF. CDR3 coding DNA: TGTGCCAGCAGCGGGGACGGCTACGAGCAGTACTTC.

The sample holds one count of this clone. V and J are TRBV7-9 and TRBJ2-1; weak D call: TRBD2 (5 bases). Germline CDR1 is SEHNR and CDR2 is FQNEAQ (reference sequence). V was trimmed by 4 bases and J by 8 bases, leaving 12 bases between them. This CDR3 contains 13 residues. CDR3 loop: CASSSSSIDEQFF. As DNA, the CDR3 is TGTGCCAGCAGCTCCTCTAGCATCGATGAGCAGTTCTTC.

The chain joins TRBV2 to TRBJ1-1; no definite D call. This CDR3 region has 15 residues. Deletions cut 4 bases from V and 3 bases from J, with 15 bases between. CDR1 is SNHLY, CDR2 FYNNEI, per germline. The CDR3 loop reads CASSGGQVHDTEAFF. The CDR3 DNA reads as TGTGCCAGCAGTGGGGGTCAGGTTCATGACACTGAAGCTTTCTTT.

The chain uses TRBV5-1 and TRBJ1-2, with D perhaps matching TRBD1 (5 bases). V lost 4 bases to trimming and J lost 6 bases, with 16 bases between them. The V gene's germline CDR1 is SGHRS and CDR2 YFSETQ. This CDR3 spans 14 amino acids. For the CDR3, the DNA is TGCGCCAGCAGCGTCACCGGGACCAGAAATGGCTACACCTTC. Its protein product is CASSVTGTRNGYTF.